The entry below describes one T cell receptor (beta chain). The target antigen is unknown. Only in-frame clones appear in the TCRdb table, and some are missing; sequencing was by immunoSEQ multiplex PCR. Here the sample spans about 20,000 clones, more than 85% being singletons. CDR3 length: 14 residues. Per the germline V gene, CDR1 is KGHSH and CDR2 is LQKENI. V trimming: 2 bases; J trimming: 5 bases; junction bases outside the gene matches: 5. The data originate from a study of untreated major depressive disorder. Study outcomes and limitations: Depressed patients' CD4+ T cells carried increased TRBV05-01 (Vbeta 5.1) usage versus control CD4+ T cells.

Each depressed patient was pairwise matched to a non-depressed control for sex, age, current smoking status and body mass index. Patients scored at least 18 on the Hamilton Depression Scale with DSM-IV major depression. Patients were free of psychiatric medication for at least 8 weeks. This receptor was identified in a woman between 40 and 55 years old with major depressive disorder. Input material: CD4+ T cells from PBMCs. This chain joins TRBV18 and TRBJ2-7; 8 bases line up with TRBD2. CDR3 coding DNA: TGTGCCAGCTCACCAAGGCGGGGGGACAACGAGCAGTACTTC. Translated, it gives CASSPRRGDNEQYF.